Detailed here is one T cell receptor beta chain. No antigen is known for it. Germline V gene data show CDR1 as SGHRS and CDR2 as YFSETQ. V was pared by 4 bases and J by 4 bases, with 12 bases between. The CDR3 loop spans 14 amino acids. The data were obtained in a study of cytomegalovirus exposure and HLA in healthy donors. Whole-study results and caveats: Indistinguishability led to the exclusion of some V segments, TRBV6-2 and TRBV6-3 included. The investigators catalogued 164 TCR beta chains as cytomegalovirus-associated. Analysis was performed later, and it showed HLA-associated TCR beta chains to be more clonally expanded than equally common others.

PCR used 60 Vbeta primers and 13 Jbeta primers. The table came from immunoSEQ multiplex PCR; TCRdb's copy has only in-frame clones and leaves some out. The sample lists 130,000 to 150,000 clones, 70% to 85% occurring once. Input material: PBMCs. The clonotype comes from a woman aged 55-69 years in good health and CMV-seropositive. V usage is TRBV5-1 and J usage is TRBJ2-1; TRBD1 might be the D (6 bases). In DNA, the CDR3 is TGCGCCAGCAGCCGCACCGGACAGTACAATGAGCAGTTCTTC. As protein: CASSRTGQYNEQFF.